One sample yielded the 30 T cell receptor beta chains listed below, sequenced in a study of T cell changes during pregnancy in multiple sclerosis. Repertoires were generated with immunoSEQ multiplex PCR, while TCRdb's copy carries only in-frame clones and drops some. The data contain 30,000 or so clones, 75% to 90% of them singletons. The input for sequencing was CD4+ T cells from peripheral blood mononuclear cells, taken in the second trimester of pregnancy. All receptors derive from a female donor with multiple sclerosis, enrolled in a pregnancy study.

This clone showed up just once. The J gene is TRBJ1-2, the V gene TRBV28; no firm D call. There are 13 residues in the CDR3. From germline, CDR1 is MDHEN and CDR2 SYDVKM. The V gene lost 4 bases and the J gene lost 6 bases, with 12 bases spanning the gap. CDR3 residues: CASSSRREDGYTF. In DNA form, the CDR3 reads TGTGCCAGCAGTTCCCGCCGAGAGGATGGCTACACCTTC.

V gene TRBV19 combines with J gene TRBJ1-1; 10 bases align to TRBD1. The germline V gene encodes CDR1 LNHDA and CDR2 SQIVND (reference sequence). The CDR3 runs to 17 residues. The junction had 13 bases not matched to a gene; V was cut back by 9 bases and J by 0 bases. The CDR3 loop reads CASRDRGRRSMNTEAFF. CDR3 sequence (DNA): TGTGCCAGCCGGGACAGGGGAAGACGTTCGATGAACACTGAAGCTTTCTTT.

The chain has TRBV9 and TRBJ2-7; possibly TRBD2 for D (5 bases). There are 15 residues in the CDR3. V dropped 4 bases and J dropped 0 bases, with 14 bases sitting between them. Germline lookup yields CDR1 SGDLS and CDR2 YYNGEE. CDR3 loop: CASSPRTGYSYEQYF. Written as DNA, the CDR3 is TGTGCCAGCAGCCCCCGGACTGGGTACTCCTACGAGCAGTACTTC.

The J gene is TRBJ2-5, the V gene TRBV9, with D possibly being TRBD2 (6 bases). Trimming removed 4 bases at V and 2 bases at J, with 9 bases between. The CDR3 covers 13 residues. CDR1 is SGDLS and CDR2 is YYNGEE in the germline V gene. CDR3 region: CASSTGLQETQYF. For the CDR3, the DNA is TGTGCCAGCAGCACGGGACTTCAAGAGACCCAGTACTTC.

This sequence joins TRBV18 and TRBJ1-1; D unclear. V gave up 3 bases and J gave up 2 bases, with 13 bases separating them. Germline V gene data show CDR1 as KGHSH and CDR2 as LQKENI. This CDR3 is 15 amino acids long. In DNA form, the CDR3 reads TGTGCCAGCTCACCTAGGGCGGGAGTTAACACTGAAGCTTTCTTT. Translating gives CASSPRAGVNTEAFF.

The genes are TRBV5-5 and TRBJ2-1; D is undetermined. The germline V gene has CDR1 SGHKS and CDR2 YYEKEE (reference sequence). V lost 7 bases to trimming and J lost 0 bases, with 11 bases between them. CDR3 length equals 14 residues. The chain's CDR3 is CASWRSISYNEQFF. The DNA for the CDR3 is TGTGCCAGCTGGAGATCAATCTCCTACAATGAGCAGTTCTTC.

V gene TRBV6-6 combines with J gene TRBJ1-5; a weak D match, TRBD1 (5 bases). Trimming cost V 4 bases and J 2 bases, with 12 bases left between them. The CDR3 is 15 amino acids. In germline, CDR1 is MNHNY, CDR2 SVGAGI (reference sequence). CDR3 sequence (DNA): TGTGCCAGCAGTTCCCGGGGGTTCGGCAATCAGCCCCAGCATTTT. As protein: CASSSRGFGNQPQHF.

This clone came up once. The J gene is TRBJ2-7, the V gene TRBV4-1; 8 bases align to TRBD2. The germline V gene encodes CDR1 MGHRA and CDR2 YSYEKL. The CDR3 contains 14 residues. Germline trimming cut 5 bases from V and 3 bases from J; bases unmatched to any gene: 6. The DNA of the CDR3 is TGCGCCAGCAGCGCCCCGGGGGGGGTCTACGAGCAGTACTTC. This codes for CASSAPGGVYEQYF.

The genes are TRBV11-1 and TRBJ2-5; possibly TRBD2 for D (6 bases). The germline V and J ends were trimmed by 1 base and 4 bases, with 13 bases remaining between them. The CDR3 runs to 15 residues. From germline, CDR1 is SGHAT and CDR2 FQDESV (reference sequence). The CDR3 here is CASSLEGLVVETQYF. The CDR3 bases are TGTGCCAGCAGCTTAGAGGGACTTGTAGTAGAGACCCAGTACTTC.

The rearrangement links TRBV5-1 to TRBJ2-2; D is possibly TRBD1 (6 bases). The V gene lost 4 bases and the J gene lost 1 base, with 8 bases spanning the gap. CDR1 is SGHRS and CDR2 is YFSETQ in the germline V gene. The CDR3 runs to 14 residues. The CDR3 DNA is TGCGCCAGCAGCCCGGGACAGAACACCGGGGAGCTGTTTTTT. Translation: CASSPGQNTGELFF.

By its share, this clone is medium-sized. The rearrangement links TRBV15 to TRBJ1-2; D not certain. The V and J ends lost 0 bases and 10 bases respectively, with 9 bases between them. CDR3 length: 12 amino acids. CDR1 is LNHNV and CDR2 is YYDKDF in the germline V gene (reference sequence). CDR3 DNA sequence: TGTGCCACCAGCAGAGATCGGGAAACCTACACCTTC. Translated: CATSRDRETYTF.

This chain connects TRBV4-1 to TRBJ2-5; 12 positions match TRBD2. This CDR3 contains 16 residues. V lost 5 bases to trimming and J lost 5 bases; unmatched junction nucleotides: 9. Per germline, CDR1 MGHRA and CDR2 YSYEKL. CDR3 region: CASSSSGLAGYETQYF. Written as DNA, the CDR3 is TGCGCCAGCAGCTCCTCCGGACTAGCGGGGTACGAGACCCAGTACTTC.

This clone has only one observation. This sequence joins TRBV7-9 and TRBJ2-1; D possibly corresponds to TRBD1 (5 bases). The CDR3 extends over 11 amino acids. V was clipped by 4 bases and J by 10 bases, with 8 bases between them. The germline CDR1 and CDR2 sequences are SEHNR and FQNEAQ (reference sequence). In DNA, the CDR3 is TGTGCCAGCAGCTATAGACAGGAGCAGTTCTTC. It codes for CASSYRQEQFF.

V gene TRBV5-1 combines with J gene TRBJ1-6; 8 nucleotides match TRBD1. CDR1 and CDR2 (germline): SGHRS, YFSETQ. There are 16 residues in the CDR3. J was trimmed by 6 bases and V by 4 bases; bases with no gene match: 9. The CDR3 region is CASSPRTGIGNSPLHF. The CDR3 DNA sequence: TGCGCCAGCAGCCCTCGGACAGGGATCGGTAATTCACCCCTCCACTTT.

The rearrangement links TRBV30 to TRBJ2-7, with D perhaps TRBD1 (6 bases). V was shortened by 2 bases and J by 11 bases, with 19 bases between the two germline ends. This CDR3 spans 13 amino acids. Germline values: CDR1 GTSNPN, CDR2 SVGIG (reference sequence). The CDR3 region is CAWSPGTWAGEYF. CDR3 nucleotides: TGTGCCTGGAGTCCCGGTACGTGGGCAGGGGAGTACTTC.

The genes are TRBV5-8 and TRBJ1-2; 10 positions match TRBD1. Germline-derived CDR1 and CDR2 are SGHTS and YDEGEE. The CDR3 is 14 amino acids. The ends lost 3 bases at V and 4 bases at J; junction bases unmatched: 3. The CDR3: CASSWDRGSYGYTF. The CDR3 coding sequence is TGTGCCAGCAGCTGGGACAGGGGATCCTATGGCTACACCTTC.

The chain couples TRBV19 to TRBJ1-6, with a possible D match to TRBD1 (6 bases). Germline CDR1 reads LNHDA; CDR2 reads SQIVND (reference sequence). The CDR3 is made up of 14 amino acids. The V gene lost 5 bases and the J gene lost 4 bases, with 9 bases spanning the gap. The CDR3 sequence: CASSLQGYNSPLHF. CDR3 nucleotides: TGTGCCAGTAGTCTACAGGGTTATAATTCACCCCTCCACTTT.

CDR3: CASSLLASGGYEQYF. CDR3 sequence (DNA): TGCGCCAGCAGCTTGTTGGCTAGCGGGGGTTACGAGCAGTACTTC. The chain uses TRBV5-1 and TRBJ2-7; TRBD2 aligns across 10 bases. The CDR3 is made up of 15 amino acids. Losses at the gene ends were 1 base for V and 4 bases for J; bases not matched to a gene: 5. Germline V gene lookup returns CDR1 SGHRS and CDR2 YFSETQ.

This clone was recorded only once. The CDR3 protein is CSVESRGRHYNEQFF. CDR3 DNA: TGCAGCGTTGAATCCCGCGGGAGGCACTACAATGAGCAGTTCTTC. The chain links TRBV29-1 to TRBJ2-1; 8 positions match TRBD2. Unmatched junction bases numbered 6, after V lost 2 bases and J lost 3 bases. The CDR3 totals 15 residues. CDR1 SQVTM and CDR2 ANQGSEA come from the germline V gene.

This CDR3 is CASSVDGGATGELFF. CDR3 DNA: TGTGCCAGCAGCGTAGACGGAGGGGCCACCGGGGAGCTGTTTTTT. The chain employs TRBV9 and TRBJ2-2; the D gene is possibly TRBD2 (6 bases). CDR3 length equals 15 residues. V lost 0 bases and J 4 bases, leaving 10 bases between the germline ends. CDR1 is SGDLS, CDR2 YYNGEE, per germline.

This chain joins TRBV5-6 and TRBJ2-7; 10 bases align to TRBD1. Germline V gene data show CDR1 as SGHDT and CDR2 as YYEEEE. The trim removed 3 bases at V and 8 bases at J, leaving 8 bases unmatched. CDR3 length: 14 residues. CDR3 nucleotide sequence: TGTGCCAGCAGCTCCGGGACAGGGGATTACAAGCAGTACTTC. Translated: CASSSGTGDYKQYF.

The gene calls are TRBV5-1 and TRBJ2-3, with a tentative D call TRBD2 (5 bases). V was trimmed by 5 bases and J by 5 bases, leaving 12 bases between them. Germline V lookup: CDR1 SGHRS, CDR2 YFSETQ. The CDR3 runs 13 residues. The CDR3 here is CASRERIGDTQYF. CDR3 coding DNA: TGCGCCAGCAGGGAGCGGATAGGAGATACGCAGTATTTT.

The chain links TRBV5-1 to TRBJ1-1, with 8 nucleotides matching TRBD1. Germline V lookup: CDR1 SGHRS, CDR2 YFSETQ. After removal of 3 bases from V and 1 base from J, the junction contained 5 bases not matched to a gene. The CDR3 is 15 amino acids. The DNA of the CDR3 is TGCGCCAGCAGCTCCCAGGGGGCTTCGAACACTGAAGCTTTCTTT. Translating gives CASSSQGASNTEAFF.

The rearrangement joins TRBV6-5 to TRBJ2-2; TRBD1 agrees at 10 bases. The CDR3 totals 15 residues. Trimming removed 4 bases from V and 7 bases from J; junction bases left unmatched: 6. Germline lookup yields CDR1 MNHEY and CDR2 SVGAGI. This chain's CDR3 is CASSSRQGASGELFF. The CDR3 nucleotides read TGTGCCAGCAGTTCACGACAGGGGGCGAGCGGGGAGCTGTTTTTT.

This clone was observed once. J is TRBJ1-4 and V is TRBV5-4; 7 bases match TRBD1. The germline V gene encodes CDR1 SGHNT and CDR2 YYREEE (reference sequence). V lost 5 bases and J lost 1; bases outside the gene matches: 2. CDR3 size: 14 residues. This CDR3 reads CASSRDRTNEKLFF. CDR3 coding DNA: TGTGCCAGCAGTCGGGACAGAACTAATGAAAAACTGTTTTTT.

V and J are TRBV30 and TRBJ2-7; 13 nucleotides align to TRBD2. The ends lost 2 bases at V and 7 bases at J; junction bases unmatched: 11. Germline V lookup: CDR1 GTSNPN, CDR2 SVGIG (reference sequence). This CDR3 spans 16 amino acids. The CDR3 region has the DNA TGTGCCTGGAGTCCAAAGGTCGGACTAGCGGGGGTGGAGCAGTACTTC. Translating it yields CAWSPKVGLAGVEQYF.

V and J are TRBV5-1 and TRBJ1-6; 9 positions match TRBD1. This CDR3 has 14 residues. V lost 5 bases, J lost 8 bases, and 5 bases stayed unmatched. Germline lookup yields CDR1 SGHRS and CDR2 YFSETQ. CDR3 residues: CASRRDRVDSPLHF. DNA for the CDR3: TGCGCCAGCAGGCGGGACAGGGTTGATTCACCCCTCCACTTT. The variable domain in full, with the rest retrieved from reference TRBV5-1 and TRBJ1-6, is KAGVTQTPRYLIKTRGQQVTLSCSPISGHRSVSWYQQTPGQGLQFLFEYFSETQRNKGNFPGRFSGRQFSNSRSEMNVSTLELGDSALYLCASRRDRVDSPLHFGNGTRLTVT.

This chain connects TRBV5-1 to TRBJ2-1; 12 bases fit TRBD2. V shed 2 bases, J shed 13 bases, and the junction held 7 bases outside the gene matches. Looked up from germline, CDR1 is SGHRS and CDR2 is YFSETQ. The CDR3 spans 14 residues. This CDR3 is CASSFPTSGGEQFF. CDR3 nucleotide sequence: TGCGCCAGCAGCTTTCCGACTAGCGGGGGTGAACAGTTCTTC. The variable domain in full, completed from reference TRBV5-1 and TRBJ2-1, reads KAGVTQTPRYLIKTRGQQVTLSCSPISGHRSVSWYQQTPGQGLQFLFEYFSETQRNKGNFPGRFSGRQFSNSRSEMNVSTLELGDSALYLCASSFPTSGGEQFFGPGTRLTVL.

This rearrangement joins TRBV2 to TRBJ2-5; D is perhaps TRBD1 (6 bases). Looked up from germline, CDR1 is SNHLY and CDR2 is FYNNEI. Trimming removed 6 bases from V and 2 bases from J, with 13 bases in between. CDR3 length equals 14 residues. The CDR3 spells CASSQQGLQETQYF. The CDR3 DNA is TGTGCCAGCAGCCAACAGGGCTTACAAGAGACCCAGTACTTC.

The rearrangement joins TRBV6-5 to TRBJ2-2; 7 bases fit TRBD1. The CDR3 extends over 14 amino acids. With 2 bases clipped from V and 7 bases from J, the junction kept 4 bases outside the gene matches. CDR1 and CDR2 (germline): MNHEY, SVGAGI. The CDR3 region is CASSYNRGGGELFF. DNA of the CDR3: TGTGCCAGCAGTTACAACAGGGGTGGCGGGGAGCTGTTTTTT.